This T cell receptor beta chain came from a study of blood T cells in healthy people across ages. The overall study: There was about one barcoded beta molecule captured by template switching per two T cells.

Together with a sample-barcoded 5' primer, a J-beta primer mix was included in a second PCR lasting about 7 to 11 cycles. TCRdb itself ran the 5' RACE reads through MiXCR, one entry per CDR3 protein. Of some 1 million distinct CDR3 sequences listed, under 55% were seen once; the top ten hold approximately 19%. CDR1 and CDR2 (germline): SEHNR, FQNEAQ (reference sequence). The CDR3 has 14 amino acids. V gave up 5 bases and J gave up 5 bases, with 15 bases separating them. The chain carries TRBV7-9 and TRBJ1-1; D gene unclear. The sequenced material came from blood. This TCR came from a woman aged 55 to 70 in good health. The CDR3 DNA reads TGTGCCAGCAGCGATGCCCCTGGGAGAACTGAAGCTTTCTTT. Translation gives CASSDAPGRTEAFF.